The 29 T cell receptor beta chains reported below all come from one sample, sequenced in a study of CD4 T cells in relation to SARS-CoV-2 and coronaviruses. Using immunoSEQ multiplex PCR, the repertoire was profiled, and TCRdb retains in-frame clones only, with some absent. The sample consists of about 59,000 clones, 70% to 90% of them appearing once. The unexposed donors gave CD4+ T cells in 2011-2018, prior to COVID-19. The source material was memory CD4+ T cells from PBMCs. These receptors came from a human donor in good health.

The chain links TRBV23-1 to TRBJ1-2, with D maybe TRBD1 (6 bases). TRBV23-1 is an open reading frame, and its role is uncertain. The length of the CDR3 is 15 residues. The V end lost 2 bases, the J end lost 4 bases, and 14 bases lay between the germline ends. CDR3 residues: CASSQPEGGGYGYTF. The CDR3 DNA follows: TGCGCCAGCAGTCAACCGGAAGGGGGAGGCTATGGCTACACCTTC.

The rearrangement uses TRBV28 and TRBJ1-5; D might be TRBD1 (6 bases). The V gene's germline CDR1 is MDHEN and CDR2 SYDVKM. This CDR3 is 14 amino acids long. The V end lost 7 bases, the J end lost 1 base, and 11 bases lay between the germline ends. CDR3 in amino acids: CASTLDRSNQPQHF. The CDR3 nucleotides are TGTGCCAGCACTCTAGACAGGAGCAATCAGCCCCAGCATTTT.

The J gene is TRBJ1-1, the V gene TRBV7-9, with TRBD1 matching 7 bases. J gave up 1 base and V 3 bases, and 8 bases lay outside the gene matches. CDR3 length equals 16 residues. In germline, CDR1 is SEHNR, CDR2 FQNEAQ (reference sequence). The CDR3: CASSFTRQGWNTEAFF. DNA for the CDR3: TGTGCCAGCAGCTTCACTAGACAGGGCTGGAACACTGAAGCTTTCTTT.

Concerning this clone itself: The junction departs from the called germline gene at one end, perhaps through a read error. The V gene is TRBV27, the J gene TRBJ2-2; 14 nucleotides match TRBD2. CDR3 length equals 14 residues. Germline-derived CDR1 and CDR2 are MNHEY and SMNVEV (reference sequence). The CDR3 DNA sequence: TGTGCCAGCAGTCCAAGACTAGCGGGAGGGGAACTGTTTTTT. Its protein is CASSPRLAGGELFF.

J is TRBJ1-3 and V is TRBV6-5; a possible D gene is TRBD1 (6 bases). The length of the CDR3 is 15 residues. The V end was cut by 6 bases, the J end by 0 bases, with 12 bases between. Germline lookup yields CDR1 MNHEY and CDR2 SVGAGI. As DNA, the CDR3 is TGTGCCAGCAGACCGACAGGCTACTCTGGAAACACCATATATTTT. The encoded protein is CASRPTGYSGNTIYF.

The chain combines TRBV7-2 with TRBJ1-6; D is unresolved. Germline-derived CDR1 and CDR2 are SGHTA and FQGNSA. This CDR3 has 15 residues. The V end lost 6 bases, the J end lost 6 bases, and 15 bases lay between the germline ends. The CDR3 DNA follows: TGTGCCAGCAGGAGAGACGGAGGTGCTAATTCACCCCTCCACTTT. Translating gives CASRRDGGANSPLHF. The full variable domain, with the rest looked up from reference TRBV7-2 and TRBJ1-6, is GAGVSQSPSNKVTEKGKDVELRCDPISGHTALYWYRQSLGQGLEFLIYFQGNSAPDKSGLPSDRFSAERTGGSVSTLTIQRTQQEDSAVYLCASRRDGGANSPLHFGNGTRLTVT.

A few counts support this clone. The genes are TRBV2 and TRBJ1-2, with a tentative D call TRBD1 (5 bases). CDR3 length equals 13 residues. Trimming shortened V by 4 bases and J by 4 bases, and 10 bases separated the two germline ends. Germline CDR1 and CDR2: SNHLY and FYNNEI. The CDR3 reads CASSVRGGYGYTF. CDR3 sequence (DNA): TGTGCCAGCAGTGTGCGGGGGGGCTATGGCTACACCTTC.

CDR3 amino acids: CASSLSGVNYGYTF. CDR3 sequence (DNA): TGTGCCAGCAGCTTATCAGGGGTTAATTATGGCTACACCTTC. V gene TRBV7-9 combines with J gene TRBJ1-2; TRBD1 is a possible D gene (6 bases). The CDR3 has 14 residues. Trimming removed 2 bases from V and 5 bases from J, with 12 bases in between. The germline V gene has CDR1 SEHNR and CDR2 FQNEAQ (reference sequence).

The rearrangement links TRBV9 to TRBJ1-3; the D gene is possibly TRBD1 (5 bases). CDR1 is SGDLS, CDR2 YYNGEE, per germline. The CDR3 is 18 amino acids. V shed 0 bases and J shed 0 bases, with 16 bases lying between them. CDR3 protein: CASSVGSGPRVSGNTIYF. In DNA form, the CDR3 reads TGTGCCAGCAGCGTAGGTTCGGGACCTCGAGTCTCTGGAAACACCATATATTTT. The full variable domain, in which reference TRBV9 and TRBJ1-3 provide the parts outside the CDR3, is DSGVTQTPKHLITATGQRVTLRCSPRSGDLSVYWYQQSLDQGLQFLIQYYNGEERAKGNILERFSAQQFPDLHSELNLSSLELGDSALYFCASSVGSGPRVSGNTIYFGEGSWLTVV.

This clone appeared a single time. V is TRBV5-1 and J is TRBJ1-2; D not certain. Germline assignment: CDR1 SGHRS and CDR2 YFSETQ. There are 14 residues in the CDR3. V was cut by 0 bases and J by 2 bases, with 8 bases left in between. The CDR3 DNA reads as TGCGCCAGCAGCTTGGATTTAGAGAACTATGGCTACACCTTC. Translation: CASSLDLENYGYTF.

The chain joins TRBV28 to TRBJ2-6, with D unclear. The CDR3 is 17 amino acids. The germline V and J ends were trimmed by 3 bases and 0 bases, with 12 bases remaining between them. CDR1 is MDHEN and CDR2 is SYDVKM in the germline V gene. In nucleotides, the CDR3 is TGTGCCAGCAGTTTGGGGTACACGAGCTCTGGGGCCAACGTCCTGACTTTC. This encodes CASSLGYTSSGANVLTF.

The chain employs TRBV7-3 and TRBJ2-2, with TRBD2 matching over 8 bases. This CDR3 region has 16 residues. V trimming: 3 bases; J trimming: 2 bases; junction bases outside the gene matches: 5. Germline CDR1 and CDR2: SGHTA and FQGTGA. CDR3 nucleotide sequence: TGTGCCAGCAGCTTCACTAGCGGCCTTAACACCGGGGAGCTGTTTTTT. Its protein is CASSFTSGLNTGELFF.

V gene TRBV29-1 combines with J gene TRBJ1-1, with no clear D. This CDR3 has 13 amino acids. Trimming stripped 6 bases from V and 1 base from J, with 12 bases between. Germline CDR1 and CDR2: SQVTM and ANQGSEA. The chain's CDR3 is CSVRPTGNTEAFF. The CDR3 coding sequence is TGCAGCGTACGCCCGACTGGGAACACTGAAGCTTTCTTT.

This chain joins TRBV15 and TRBJ2-2; 7 bases align to TRBD1. Germline V gene data show CDR1 as LNHNV and CDR2 as YYDKDF (reference sequence). The CDR3 loop spans 16 amino acids. With 6 bases clipped from V and 2 bases from J, the junction kept 9 bases outside the gene matches. The CDR3 DNA reads TGTGCCACCAGGACTCCGGGACAGCTAAACACCGGGGAGCTGTTTTTT. Amino acid sequence: CATRTPGQLNTGELFF.

CDR3 nucleotides: TGTGCCAGCAGCTCCCCCTCGGGACAACAGAACACTGAAGCTTTCTTT. It encodes CASSSPSGQQNTEAFF. The chain joins TRBV11-2 to TRBJ1-1, with D possibly being TRBD1 (6 bases). Trimming removed 4 bases at V and 1 base at J, with 16 bases between. Germline V lookup: CDR1 SGHAT, CDR2 FQNNGV. CDR3 size: 16 residues.

The chain is built from TRBV19 and TRBJ2-5; 7 bases are shared with TRBD1. J was trimmed by 5 bases and V by 6 bases; bases with no gene match: 6. The CDR3 extends over 13 amino acids. In germline, CDR1 is LNHDA, CDR2 SQIVND (reference sequence). For the CDR3, the DNA is TGTGCCAGTAGCTTGACAGGGACCGAGACCCAGTACTTC. Translated: CASSLTGTETQYF.

The V and J genes are TRBV6-2 or TRBV6-3 and TRBJ2-3; 15 nucleotides line up with TRBD2. This CDR3 is built from 18 residues. CDR1 is MNHEY, CDR2 SVGEGT, per germline. V lost 2 bases, J lost 2 bases, and 5 bases stayed unmatched. DNA for the CDR3: TGTGCCAGCAGTTACGGACTAGCGGGAGGGCCGGTCACAGATACGCAGTATTTT. Its translation: CASSYGLAGGPVTDTQYF.

The V gene is TRBV5-1, the J gene TRBJ1-4; no clear D gene. This CDR3 has 14 amino acids. CDR1 and CDR2 (germline): SGHRS, YFSETQ. V gave up 6 bases and J gave up 3 bases, with 12 bases separating them. The DNA for the CDR3 is TGCGCCAGCACGTCAGGATCGTCTAATGAAAAACTGTTTTTT. Translation: CASTSGSSNEKLFF.

This clone was counted only a few times. The chain couples TRBV5-1 to TRBJ2-1; 7 bases align to TRBD1. Germline lookup yields CDR1 SGHRS and CDR2 YFSETQ. The length of the CDR3 is 13 residues. V shed 4 bases, J shed 10 bases, and the junction held 8 bases outside the gene matches. The CDR3, as DNA: TGCGCCAGCAGCCAGGACAGGAGCAGAGAGCAGTTCTTC. It specifies CASSQDRSREQFF.

In its sample, this clone was seen a few times. This sequence joins TRBV2 and TRBJ2-5; D remains ambiguous. The CDR3 covers 13 residues. Germline-derived CDR1 and CDR2 are SNHLY and FYNNEI. Trimming took off 7 bases at V and 5 bases at J, with 14 bases between the two ends. CDR3 sequence reads: CASNGDGRETQYF. The CDR3 DNA reads as TGTGCCAGCAATGGTGACGGAAGGGAGACCCAGTACTTC.

The V gene is TRBV5-1, the J gene TRBJ2-5; the D gene is possibly TRBD1 (6 bases). The CDR3 is 14 residues long. Germline loops: CDR1 SGHRS, CDR2 YFSETQ. The ends were cut back, 0 bases at V and 2 bases at J, with 8 bases in the middle. CDR3 DNA sequence: TGCGCCAGCAGCTTGGTAGGACAGCAAGAGACCCAGTACTTC. It yields the protein CASSLVGQQETQYF.

The rearrangement joins TRBV19 to TRBJ2-7; 8 positions match TRBD1. The CDR3 consists of 14 residues. Trimming removed 5 bases from V and 3 bases from J; junction bases left unmatched: 6. Germline assignment: CDR1 LNHDA and CDR2 SQIVND (reference sequence). The CDR3 bases are TGTGCCAGTAGTTTCAGGACAGGGATCTACGAGCAGTACTTC. Amino acid sequence: CASSFRTGIYEQYF.

V usage is TRBV5-1 and J usage is TRBJ1-1, with a weak D call TRBD1 (6 bases). Trimming removed 3 bases at V and 0 bases at J, with 18 bases between. The V gene's germline CDR1 is SGHRS and CDR2 YFSETQ. The CDR3 length is 17 residues. The CDR3 DNA reads as TGCGCCAGCAGCTGGACGTCGGGGGCCTCTATGAACACTGAAGCTTTCTTT. Its translation is CASSWTSGASMNTEAFF.

The chain combines TRBV24-1 with TRBJ2-3; 7 nucleotides agree with TRBD1. The CDR3 is 14 residues long. The germline CDR1 and CDR2 sequences are KGHDR and SFDVKD. V shed 5 bases and J 3 bases; nucleotides not matched to a gene: 4. The CDR3 loop reads CATSGQGVTDTQYF. In nucleotides, the CDR3 is TGTGCCACCAGTGGTCAGGGGGTGACAGATACGCAGTATTTT.

This clone has a single count. This chain uses TRBV7-8 with TRBJ1-2, with 11 positions matching TRBD1. The CDR3 length is 15 residues. Germline values: CDR1 SGHVS, CDR2 FQNEAQ. V was clipped by 5 bases and J by 8 bases; unmatched bases: 10. CDR3 in amino acids: CASSQPGQGGGGYTF. In DNA form, the CDR3 reads TGTGCCAGCAGCCAACCGGGACAGGGGGGAGGGGGCTACACCTTC.

The chain carries TRBV28 and TRBJ2-7, with TRBD2 identical over 12 bases. CDR3 length: 15 amino acids. CDR1 MDHEN and CDR2 SYDVKM come from the germline V gene. The ends lost 3 bases at V and 7 bases at J; junction bases unmatched: 7. Here the CDR3 reads CASSFGLAGGGEQYF. CDR3 nucleotides: TGTGCCAGCAGTTTTGGCCTAGCGGGAGGGGGGGAGCAGTACTTC. Looking up the rest from reference TRBV28 and TRBJ2-7 gives the full variable domain: DVKVTQSSRYLVKRTGEKVFLECVQDMDHENMFWYRQDPGLGLRLIYFSYDVKMKEKGDIPEGYSVSREKKERFSLILESASTNQTSMYLCASSFGLAGGGEQYFGPGTRLTVT.

V and J are TRBV3-1 (or the pseudogene TRBV3-2) and TRBJ1-1; the D gene is possibly TRBD1 (6 bases). This CDR3 is built from 17 residues. V lost 1 base and J 4 bases, leaving 19 bases between the germline ends. Germline CDR1 reads LGHDT; CDR2 reads YNNKEL (reference sequence). Here the CDR3 reads CASSQGSVGGGSTEAFF. CDR3 coding DNA: TGTGCCAGCAGCCAAGGGTCTGTGGGGGGCGGGTCCACTGAAGCTTTCTTT.

V usage is TRBV30 and J usage is TRBJ2-3; no definite D call. This CDR3 region has 15 residues. The V end lost 4 bases, the J end lost 2 bases, and 16 bases lay between the germline ends. Germline V lookup: CDR1 GTSNPN, CDR2 SVGIG (reference sequence). CDR3 region: CAWMRNEISTDTQYF. Here the CDR3 DNA reads TGTGCCTGGATGAGGAACGAAATTTCCACAGATACGCAGTATTTT.

The rearrangement uses TRBV27 and TRBJ2-1; maybe TRBD2 (5 bases). The CDR3 contains 14 residues. With 2 bases removed from V and 4 bases from J, the gap between germline ends came to 9 bases. In germline, CDR1 is MNHEY, CDR2 SMNVEV (reference sequence). The CDR3 is CASSLKLVYNEQFF. In DNA form, the CDR3 reads TGTGCCAGCAGTTTAAAACTAGTTTACAATGAGCAGTTCTTC.